Below are 25 T cell receptor beta chains sequenced from a single sample in a study of neurological immune-mediated disorders. TCRdb itself ran the 5' RACE reads through MiXCR, one entry per CDR3 protein. The sample shows roughly 32,000 distinct CDR3 sequences, 3.5% to 4.5% of them seen only once. Source material: PBMCs. These receptors were collected from a man younger than 40 with multiple sclerosis.

By sample fraction, this clonotype is medium-sized (0.01 to 0.1%). This chain joins TRBV5-1 and TRBJ1-1; TRBD1 might be the D (5 bases). V lost 4 bases and J 12 bases, leaving 19 bases between the germline ends. CDR1 is SGHRS, CDR2 YFSETQ, per germline. CDR3 length: 13 residues. The DNA for the CDR3 is TGCGCCAGCAGCGAACTAACGACGGGACTTTCTTTCTTT. It is translated as CASSELTTGLSFF.

This clonotype appeared many times. The chain uses TRBV20-1 and TRBJ2-7; D possibly corresponds to TRBD1 (5 bases). The CDR3 contains 15 residues. The germline V gene encodes CDR1 DFQATT and CDR2 SNEGSKA (reference sequence). Between the trimmed V and J ends, which lost 0 bases and 2 bases, there was a span of 14 bases. The CDR3 bases are TGCAGTGCTAGAGATCCCGGCAGGGTGACCTACGAGCAGTACTTC. Its translation is CSARDPGRVTYEQYF.

This chain links TRBV21-1 with TRBJ1-5; TRBD1, the table's D call, lacks a check against the DNA. TRBV21-1 is labeled a pseudogene. CDR3 length: 15 amino acids. The CDR3 loop is CASSTGGRLGQPQNF. The CDR3, as DNA: TGTGCCAGCAGCACGGGGGGGCGCCTCGGGCAGCCCCAGAATTTT.

This clonotype was seen at least ten times. The chain combines TRBV5-8 with TRBJ1-6; no definite D call. The germline CDR1 and CDR2 sequences are SGHTS and YDEGEE. V lost 0 bases and J lost 9, with 10 bases in between. The length of the CDR3 is 14 residues. The CDR3: CASSLEFGISPLHF. The DNA of the CDR3 is TGTGCCAGCAGCTTGGAATTCGGGATTTCACCCCTCCACTTT.

The chain recombines TRBV21-1 with TRBJ1-6. TRBV21-1 is termed a pseudogene. The length of the CDR3 is 13 residues. For the CDR3, the DNA is TGTGCCAGCAGCCTAACGGGGAATTCACCCCTCAACTTT. Protein product: CASSLTGNSPLNF.

This clonotype was seen at least ten times. J is TRBJ1-6 and V is TRBV4-1, with 7 bases aligning to TRBD1. The V gene end was trimmed by 2 bases and the J gene end by 7 bases; junction bases not matched to a gene: 8. The germline V gene encodes CDR1 MGHRA and CDR2 YSYEKL. CDR3 length: 16 residues. This CDR3 reads CASSQFPGQSNSPLHF. The CDR3, as DNA: TGCGCCAGCAGCCAATTCCCGGGACAGTCCAATTCACCCCTCCACTTT.

The chain is built from TRBV7-2 and TRBJ2-7; TRBD1 is a possible D gene (6 bases). Germline values: CDR1 SGHTA, CDR2 FQGNSA. The ends were cut back, 4 bases at V and 2 bases at J, with 15 bases in the middle. The CDR3 runs to 15 residues. CDR3 sequence reads: CASSSPLTGPYEQYF. The CDR3 DNA follows: TGTGCCAGCAGCTCACCCCTGACAGGTCCCTACGAGCAGTACTTC.

This clonotype was detected many times. J is TRBJ1-1 and V is TRBV20-1, with D hard to call. Per germline, CDR1 DFQATT and CDR2 SNEGSKA (reference sequence). V was clipped by 3 bases and J by 1 base, with 12 bases between them. There are 14 residues in the CDR3. The CDR3, as DNA: TGCAGTGCTAGTACGCCCGTCCGGAACACTGAAGCTTTCTTT. It yields the protein CSASTPVRNTEAFF.

This clonotype has a count of ten or more. The genes are TRBV24-1 and TRBJ2-5; no firm D call. The germline CDR1 and CDR2 sequences are KGHDR and SFDVKD. This CDR3 region has 14 residues. V lost 1 base and J 5 bases, leaving 10 bases between the germline ends. DNA of the CDR3: TGTGCCACCAGTGATTTTATGGTGGGCGAGACCCAGTACTTC. Translated: CATSDFMVGETQYF.

This clonotype was recorded many times. This sequence joins TRBV7-2 and TRBJ2-3, with D possibly TRBD2 on 5 matching bases. With 3 bases removed from V and 1 base from J, the gap between germline ends came to 11 bases. The length of the CDR3 is 15 residues. Per the germline V gene, CDR1 is SGHTA and CDR2 is FQGNSA. The CDR3 bases are TGTGCCAGCAGCTTGAGGCTAGCCGGCACAGATACGCAGTATTTT. Its protein is CASSLRLAGTDTQYF. The full variable domain, its missing parts supplied by reference TRBV7-2 and TRBJ2-3, is GAGVSQSPSNKVTEKGKDVELRCDPISGHTALYWYRQSLGQGLEFLIYFQGNSAPDKSGLPSDRFSAERTGGSVSTLTIQRTQQEDSAVYLCASSLRLAGTDTQYFGPGTRLTVL.

The V call is TRBV9, the J call TRBJ1-1, with TRBD1 as a possible D gene (5 bases). The germline V and J ends were trimmed by 3 bases and 1 base, with 10 bases remaining between them. The CDR3 contains 14 residues. Germline loops: CDR1 SGDLS, CDR2 YYNGEE. CDR3 amino acids: CASSASTENTEAFF. The CDR3 DNA reads TGTGCCAGCAGCGCTTCGACAGAGAACACTGAAGCTTTCTTT.

Many counts were recorded for this clonotype. The chain carries TRBV20-1 and TRBJ1-1; 7 nucleotides align to TRBD1. Trimming cost V 0 bases and J 0 bases; bases outside gene matches: 7. Germline lookup yields CDR1 DFQATT and CDR2 SNEGSKA (reference sequence). The CDR3 contains 16 residues. CDR3 loop: CSARDYRDRMNTEAFF. The CDR3 nucleotides are TGCAGTGCTAGAGACTACCGGGACAGAATGAACACTGAAGCTTTCTTT.

In its sample, this clonotype is medium-sized. This chain links TRBV20-1 with TRBJ2-1; 11 positions agree with TRBD2. The V and J ends lost 2 bases and 7 bases, in that order; junction bases with no gene match: 7. The CDR3 runs 15 residues. The germline V gene encodes CDR1 DFQATT and CDR2 SNEGSKA (reference sequence). The DNA for the CDR3 is TGCAGTGCTAGATCATTAGCGGGGGGGAAGAATGAGCAGTTCTTC. This encodes CSARSLAGGKNEQFF.

The table lists this clonotype with many counts. This chain uses TRBV20-1 with TRBJ2-5; D perhaps matches TRBD2 (6 bases). The CDR3 totals 14 residues. V lost 3 bases, J lost 4 bases, and 15 bases lay in between. Germline CDR1 reads DFQATT; CDR2 reads SNEGSKA (reference sequence). Here the CDR3 DNA reads TGCAGTGCTAGTTCGGCGGGGCGGGGAGAGACCCAGTACTTC. Its translation: CSASSAGRGETQYF.

The table lists this clonotype with many counts. The chain links TRBV10-2 to TRBJ2-5, with TRBD1 identical over 7 bases. This CDR3 has 16 amino acids. Germline-derived CDR1 and CDR2 are WSHSY and SAAADI. Germline trimming cut 0 bases from V and 3 bases from J; bases unmatched to any gene: 7. The chain's CDR3 is CASSESSGTAKETQYF. CDR3 bases: TGCGCCAGCAGTGAGTCATCAGGGACAGCTAAAGAGACCCAGTACTTC.

This clonotype showed up just a few times. The CDR3 sequence is CASSQGDSFTSNYGYTF. For the CDR3, the DNA is TGCGCCAGCAGCCAAGGGGACAGCTTTACCTCTAACTATGGCTACACCTTC. The chain is built from TRBV4-3 and TRBJ1-2; 7 bases are a match to TRBD1. With 1 base clipped from V and 0 bases from J, the junction kept 8 bases outside the gene matches. This CDR3 region has 17 residues. Germline assignment: CDR1 LGHNA and CDR2 YSLEER.

This clonotype was seen many times. The rearrangement joins TRBV20-1 to TRBJ2-5; D uncertain. This CDR3 has 10 amino acids. CDR1 is DFQATT, CDR2 SNEGSKA, per germline (reference sequence). V gave up 6 bases and J gave up 4 bases, with 6 bases separating them. The CDR3 nucleotides read TGCAGTGCGCTCGGAGAGACCCAGTACTTC. The encoded protein is CSALGETQYF.

V usage is TRBV5-1 and J usage is TRBJ1-1, with D maybe TRBD1 (5 bases). Looked up from germline, CDR1 is SGHRS and CDR2 is YFSETQ. The V gene lost 3 bases and the J gene lost 1 base, with 16 bases spanning the gap. This CDR3 region has 16 residues. The chain's CDR3 is CASSYGGGMANTEAFF. The CDR3, as DNA: TGCGCCAGCAGCTACGGGGGAGGGATGGCGAACACTGAAGCTTTCTTT. The whole variable domain, remainder taken from reference TRBV5-1 and TRBJ1-1, is KAGVTQTPRYLIKTRGQQVTLSCSPISGHRSVSWYQQTPGQGLQFLFEYFSETQRNKGNFPGRFSGRQFSNSRSEMNVSTLELGDSALYLCASSYGGGMANTEAFFGQGTRLTVV.

The V and J genes are TRBV7-2 and TRBJ2-3; D assignment may be TRBD1 or TRBD2 (5 bases each). The CDR3 spans 15 residues. V was clipped by 7 bases and J by 2 bases, with 16 bases between them. Per germline, CDR1 SGHTA and CDR2 FQGNSA. The CDR3 DNA follows: TGTGCCAGCAACCTCGCAGGGACCACCACAGATACGCAGTATTTT. It is translated as CASNLAGTTTDTQYF.

This clonotype was observed many times. CDR3 in amino acids: CASSLERLAGGRNEQFF. CDR3 nucleotides: TGTGCCAGCAGCTTAGAACGGCTAGCGGGGGGGCGCAATGAGCAGTTCTTC. The chain uses TRBV7-8 and TRBJ2-1; 12 bases match TRBD2. This CDR3 has 17 residues. J lost 6 bases, V lost 1 base, and 7 bases had no gene match. Looked up from germline, CDR1 is SGHVS and CDR2 is FQNEAQ.

This clonotype occurred many times. In nucleotides, the CDR3 is TGTGCCAGCACCCCTACCCCGTTCCCGGCAGATACGCAGTATTTT. Translating gives CASTPTPFPADTQYF. The rearrangement uses TRBV7-8 and TRBJ2-3, with D unresolved. Trimming shortened V by 7 bases and J by 4 bases, and 18 bases separated the two germline ends. The length of the CDR3 is 15 residues. Germline-derived CDR1 and CDR2 are SGHVS and FQNEAQ. The variable domain in full, with the rest retrieved from reference TRBV7-8 and TRBJ2-3, is GAGVSQSPRYKVAKRGQDVALRCDPISGHVSLFWYQQALGQGPEFLTYFQNEAQLDKSGLPSDRFFAERPEGSVSTLKIQRTQQEDSAVYLCASTPTPFPADTQYFGPGTRLTVL.

This clonotype was picked up many times. The junction differs from germline at one of its ends, possibly a read error. The V and J genes are TRBV10-3 and TRBJ1-5; no firm D call. Germline CDR1 reads ENHRY; CDR2 reads SYGVKD. CDR3 length: 15 residues. The CDR3 nucleotides are TGTGCCATCAGTGAGGCCGCCGGCTTAGGCCAGCCCCAGAATTTT. Translating gives CAISEAAGLGQPQNF.

This clonotype has a count of ten or more. The chain has TRBV20-1 and TRBJ2-1; perhaps TRBD1 as D (6 bases). V was cut by 6 bases and J by 4 bases, with 22 bases left in between. The CDR3 runs 16 residues. Germline V gene sequence: CDR1 DFQATT, CDR2 SNEGSKA (reference sequence). The CDR3 region is CSATMTGSGKYNEQFF. DNA of the CDR3: TGCAGTGCCACCATGACAGGCAGCGGCAAATACAATGAGCAGTTCTTC.

This clonotype has ten or more counts. The gene calls are TRBV29-1 and TRBJ1-2; perhaps TRBD1 as D (6 bases). CDR3 length equals 13 residues. Germline V gene data show CDR1 as SQVTM and CDR2 as ANQGSEA. The V and J ends lost 7 bases and 4 bases respectively, with 16 bases between them. The DNA for the CDR3 is TGCAGCGCCGACCAACAGGGAATCTATGGCTACACCTTC. This codes for CSADQQGIYGYTF.

This clonotype was seen repeatedly, ten times or more. The V gene is TRBV12-3 or TRBV12-4, the J gene TRBJ1-5; 7 bases match TRBD1. The length of the CDR3 is 14 residues. After removal of 4 bases from V and 5 bases from J, the junction contained 5 bases not matched to a gene. The CDR3 bases are TGTGCCAGCAGTTCCAATGACAGGGATCAGCCCCAGCATTTT. This codes for CASSSNDRDQPQHF.